Listed below are T cell receptor beta chains from one sample, sequenced in a study of vaccination effects on CD4 cells after COVID-19. Their antigen targets remain unknown. Method: immunoSEQ multiplex PCR; TCRdb's copy keeps in-frame clones and lacks some. Of 71,000 or so clones detected, approximately 70% appear once; the ten largest clones hold 3.5% to 4.5%. The sample here was CD4+ T cells from PBMCs cultured with HCoV-OC43 spike peptides, taken before COVID-19 vaccination. The receptors shown here come from a human donor who received a COVID-19 vaccine. CDR3s include the opening cysteine and the closing phenylalanine or tryptophan. Not every row has a clone size; where given, it reads once, few, many or a size class.

13,-,TRBV21-1,CASSKSFADTQYF
16,few,TRBV5-1,CASSYPAGAGTDTQYF
12,few,TRBV2,CASRAGANVLTF
13,-,TRBV3-1/TRBV3-2,CASSSFGSYGYTF
13,-,TRBV15,CATRRVGMETQYF
17,few,TRBV2,CASVGGFSGGAYNEQFF
15,-,TRBV3-1/TRBV3-2,CASSQEVRPSEKLFF
14,once,TRBV7-6,CASSLGLRGNPQHF
16,-,TRBV7-3,CASSLRWDRVNTEAFF
17,-,TRBV5-1,CASSLAGLDTLGAEAFF
14,-,TRBV11-3,CASSPHFSGDTQYF
13,-,TRBV19,CASSPTSSGTQYF
13,-,TRBV7-9,CASSFIGGTEAFF
17,-,TRBV4-1,CASSQGYSRGWGEKLFF
15,-,TRBV10-3,CAISTGTGSNQPQHF
15,-,TRBV7-2,CASSLQAFRKDTQYF
14,few,TRBV27,CASSFTQGYTEAFF
14,-,TRBV24-1,CATSDPGQQETQYF
12,-,TRBV12-3/TRBV12-4,CASGVGRSEAFF
14,-,TRBV3-1/TRBV3-2,CASSQVSLSTEAFF
13,-,TRBV10-2,CASSDTRGSEAFF
15,-,TRBV9,CASSVDGGGTGELFF
15,-,TRBV6-5,CASRPRGGSTDTQYF
15,-,TRBV18,CASSPSAVDNEKLFF
17,once,TRBV5-1,CASSLGAGTGSPDTQYF
18,-,TRBV6-6,CASSPAPTGATANYGYTF
13,-,TRBV9,CASSVETYNEQFF
13,-,TRBV12-5,CASGRGQGIGYTF
13,-,TRBV29-1,CSVEQGPGTEAFF
16,-,TRBV7-3,CASSQTGTGARETQYF
14,-,TRBV29-1,CSVVLSFSGNTIYF
13,-,TRBV7-2,CASSLNWGNEQFF
15,-,TRBV6-5,CASSRTGQSNYGYTF
14,-,TRBV2,CASRDRASNQPQHF
16,-,TRBV24-1,CATSDWRGNSQETQYF
13,-,TRBV27,CASRALAKNIQYF
13,-,TRBV7-6,CASSRQGPDTQYF
12,once,TRBV28,CASGTGSYGYTF
19,once,TRBV7-2,CASRPPIWASGGGGETQYF
17,-,TRBV7-2,CASSSNPRARNTDTQYF
11,few,TRBV25-1,CASTENTEAFF
13,-,TRBV3-1/TRBV3-2,CASSQASGNTIYF
14,-,TRBV6-5,CASSTGTANTEAFF
16,-,TRBV11-2,CASSLEGTGGTDTQYF
16,-,TRBV7-9,CASSGRNTATNEKLFF
13,few,TRBV18,CASSPGQVEKLFF
15,-,TRBV6-5,CASTLDLSSGNTIYF
15,-,TRBV2,CASLIGGEVNTEAFF
14,-,TRBV6-5,CASSYRGRGNEQFF
14,-,TRBV27,CASSYGPINEKLFF
13,few,TRBV19,CASSMTNTGELFF
13,-,TRBV7-2,CASSSLAPGTQYF
14,-,TRBV2,CASSEQGSNQPQHF
15,-,TRBV11-1,CASSRAGPTNEKLFF
17,-,TRBV27,CASSSVPGRPSNTEAFF
12,-,TRBV7-3,CASSLSVIYPEF